A selection of T cell receptor beta chains follows, all from one sample in a study of blood T cell repertoires in COVID-19. Produced via immunoSEQ multiplex PCR; TCRdb's table is partial and in-frame only. The data contain 260,000 or so clones, about nine tenths of them singletons. Sequenced sample: PBMCs or T cells enriched from blood (not recorded which). These receptors all stem from a woman aged 40 to 50 with acute COVID-19. Each CDR3 is given with its conserved first and last residue. Each record gives: J gene, V gene, clone size, D gene, CDR3 protein, CDR3 DNA. The D gene is left open where the match is weak. Clone size appears in some rows only: once, few, many, or a class for an expanded clone.

TRBJ2-2,TRBV10-1,.,TRBD1,CASSSDRAGELFF,TGCGCCAGCAGCTCAGACAGGGCCGGGGAGCTGTTTTTT
TRBJ1-5,TRBV10-3,.,.,CAISESLRGGFFNSNQPQHF,TGTGCCATCAGTGAGTCGCTCAGGGGTGGGTTCTTTAATAGCAATCAGCCCCAGCATTTT
TRBJ2-2,TRBV28,.,.,CASSYDRYTGELFF,TGTGCCAGCAGTTACGACAGGTACACCGGGGAGCTGTTTTTT
TRBJ2-3,TRBV30,.,TRBD1,CAWTDRGFTDTQYF,TGTGCCTGGACGGACAGGGGGTTTACAGATACGCAGTATTTT
TRBJ1-2,TRBV12-3/TRBV12-4,.,.,CASSETPNYGYTF,TGTGCCAGCAGCGAGACACCTAACTATGGCTACACCTTC
TRBJ1-2,TRBV18,few,TRBD1,CASSRDRGLDGYTF,TGTGCCAGCTCCCGCGACAGGGGCTTGGATGGCTACACCTTC
TRBJ2-4,TRBV7-2,.,.,CASSFRFGQNIQYF,TGTGCCAGCAGCTTCCGTTTTGGCCAAAACATTCAGTACTTC
TRBJ1-1,TRBV5-5,.,TRBD1,CASSNGTANTEAFF,TGTGCCAGCAGCAATGGGACAGCAAACACTGAAGCTTTCTTT
TRBJ1-6,TRBV15,.,.,CATSKTGKRNSPLHF,TGTGCCACCAGCAAAACAGGGAAGCGGAATTCACCCCTCCACTTT
TRBJ1-2,TRBV7-9,.,.,CASSPVGGAYGYTF,TGTGCCAGCAGCCCCGTAGGGGGGGCCTATGGCTACACCTTC
TRBJ2-4,TRBV13,.,.,CASSLNREGIQYF,TGTGCCAGCAGCTTAAACAGGGAAGGCATTCAGTACTTC
TRBJ1-2,TRBV14,once,.,CASSQGQGTSYYGYTF,TGTGCCAGCAGCCAAGGCCAAGGGACAAGCTACTATGGCTACACCTTC
TRBJ2-1,TRBV6-4,.,TRBD2,CASSLLAGGSREQFF,TGTGCCAGCAGTCTACTAGCGGGAGGATCTCGCGAGCAGTTCTTC
TRBJ1-2,TRBV10-3,.,TRBD1,CASKGGQGYGYTF,TGTGCCAGTAAAGGAGGACAGGGGTATGGCTACACCTTC
TRBJ1-2,TRBV19,.,TRBD1,CASNRGGALMENGYTF,TGTGCTAGCAACAGGGGGGGGGCCCTTATGGAGAATGGCTACACCTTC
TRBJ2-3,TRBV18,.,TRBD1,CASSPRGLGTDTQYF,TGTGCCAGCTCTCCCAGGGGGTTGGGCACAGATACGCAGTATTTT
TRBJ1-1,TRBV4-3,.,.,CASRLGGSRNTEAFF,TGCGCCAGCCGTCTAGGAGGCAGCAGGAACACTGAAGCTTTCTTT
TRBJ1-4,TRBV7-9,.,.,CASSPTGINEKLFF,TGTGCCAGCAGCCCAACAGGGATTAATGAAAAACTGTTTTTT
TRBJ2-3,TRBV2,.,.,CASTTGGTVQTDTQYF,TGTGCCAGCACAACTGGGGGGACAGTACAGACAGATACGCAGTATTTT
TRBJ1-1,TRBV7-2,.,.,CASSLYPPQTGGTEAFF,TGTGCCAGCAGCCTTTACCCCCCTCAGACAGGCGGAACTGAAGCTTTCTTT
TRBJ2-1,TRBV21-1,.,.,CASSNQVGQGDNEQFF,TGTGCCAGCAGCAACCAAGTGGGACAGGGAGACAATGAGCAGTTCTTC
TRBJ1-2,TRBV7-2,.,.,CASSLAGTAFNYGYTF,TGTGCCAGCAGCTTAGCGGGTACAGCCTTTAACTATGGCTACACCTTC
TRBJ2-5,TRBV29-1,.,.,CSVLREAQYF,TGCAGCGTTTTGAGGGAGGCCCAGTACTTC
TRBJ2-7,TRBV12-3/TRBV12-4,.,.,CASSFDSREQYF,TGTGCCAGCAGCTTCGACAGCCGCGAGCAGTACTTC
TRBJ1-1,TRBV9,.,.,CASSVGVGAVSTEAFF,TGTGCCAGCAGCGTAGGTGTGGGGGCAGTTTCCACTGAAGCTTTCTTT
TRBJ1-1,TRBV7-3,.,.,CASSLQGSTEAFF,TGTGCCAGCAGCTTGCAGGGGAGCACTGAAGCTTTCTTT
TRBJ1-3,TRBV4-3,.,.,CASSQDGRGMNTIYF,TGCGCCAGCAGCCAAGATGGCAGGGGAATGAACACCATATATTTT
TRBJ2-1,TRBV7-2,.,.,CASSLISSDNEQFF,TGTGCCAGCAGCTTAATTTCATCGGACAATGAGCAGTTCTTC
TRBJ1-6,TRBV30,few,.,CAWNGNGIHYNSPLHF,TGTGCCTGGAACGGGAACGGAATTCATTATAATTCACCCCTCCACTTT
TRBJ1-2,TRBV5-1,.,.,CASSSLGGSNYGYTF,TGCGCCAGCAGCAGCCTAGGGGGTTCGAACTATGGCTACACCTTC
TRBJ1-3,TRBV6-1,.,TRBD1,CASSDAPQGITGNTIYF,TGTGCCAGCAGTGACGCGCCACAGGGGATAACTGGAAACACCATATATTTT
TRBJ1-4,TRBV4-1,.,.,CASSLAGGKLFF,TGCGCCAGCAGCCTCGCGGGGGGAAAACTGTTTTTT
TRBJ2-2,TRBV5-1,.,TRBD2,CASTPLAGGFEDTGELFF,TGCGCCAGCACCCCCCTAGCGGGAGGATTCGAAGACACCGGGGAGCTGTTTTTT
TRBJ2-3,TRBV11-2,.,TRBD2,CASSPSGRPDTQYF,TGTGCCAGCAGCCCTAGCGGGAGGCCAGATACGCAGTATTTT
TRBJ1-1,TRBV30,.,.,CAWSRPETEAFF,TGTGCCTGGAGTCGGCCGGAGACTGAAGCTTTCTTT
TRBJ1-2,TRBV6-1,.,.,CASSELAGSGSNYGYTF,TGTGCCAGCAGTGAACTTGCAGGGAGCGGGAGCAACTATGGCTACACCTTC
TRBJ2-3,TRBV24-1,.,TRBD1,CATSGVKQGVEDTQYF,TGTGCCACCAGTGGCGTCAAACAGGGGGTGGAAGATACGCAGTATTTT